This T cell receptor (beta chain) was identified during a study of T cell responses to AZD1222 COVID-19 vaccine. Study-wide findings and caveats: Epitopes outside B.1.351 and B.1.1.7 mutated regions reportedly drew nearly half of spike TCRs.

For this clone: No antigen is known for it. Other nucleotide sequences in the sample specify the same CDR3.

This CDR3 comprises 13 residues. Trimming removed 2 bases at V and 4 bases at J, with 6 bases between. The V gene's germline CDR1 is SGHRS and CDR2 YFSETQ. Some clones are missing from TCRdb's copy, which holds only in-frame ones; the method was immunoSEQ multiplex PCR. Of 120,000 or so clones in the sample, about 90% were seen once. This chain connects TRBV5-1 to TRBJ2-2; D perhaps matches TRBD1 (5 bases). The TCR sequence derives from an adult who received the AZD1222 COVID-19 vaccine. Here the sequenced sample was peripheral blood, taken 28 days after the second AZD1222 dose. The CDR3 DNA reads as TGCGCCAGCAGCTTTCAGGGCACCGGGGAGCTGTTTTTT. Residues: CASSFQGTGELFF.